The subject of this entry is one T cell receptor beta chain. Its target is unknown. CDR1 is MNHEY, CDR2 SVGEGT, per germline. The CDR3 loop spans 14 amino acids. Trimming took off 2 bases at V and 0 bases at J, with 8 bases between the two ends. The data belong to a study of T cell responses to AZD1222 COVID-19 vaccine. The study, taken as a whole, reports: In a largely white British group with more females than males, clonal diversity was possibly underestimated. Regions left unmutated in variants are reportedly the target of nearly half of spike-specific TCRs.

Libraries were prepared by immunoSEQ multiplex PCR; TCRdb keeps only in-frame clonotypes and omits some of them. Of around 130,000 clones detected, approximately 86% appear once; the ten largest clones hold around 3%. The rearrangement uses TRBV6-2 or TRBV6-3 and TRBJ2-7; no clear D. The sequence was obtained from an adult in good health. This sample comprised peripheral blood, obtained on day 0 of AZD1222 vaccination. DNA of the CDR3: TGTGCCAGCAGTTACGAGAGGAGCTCCTACGAGCAGTACTTC. Its protein is CASSYERSSYEQYF.